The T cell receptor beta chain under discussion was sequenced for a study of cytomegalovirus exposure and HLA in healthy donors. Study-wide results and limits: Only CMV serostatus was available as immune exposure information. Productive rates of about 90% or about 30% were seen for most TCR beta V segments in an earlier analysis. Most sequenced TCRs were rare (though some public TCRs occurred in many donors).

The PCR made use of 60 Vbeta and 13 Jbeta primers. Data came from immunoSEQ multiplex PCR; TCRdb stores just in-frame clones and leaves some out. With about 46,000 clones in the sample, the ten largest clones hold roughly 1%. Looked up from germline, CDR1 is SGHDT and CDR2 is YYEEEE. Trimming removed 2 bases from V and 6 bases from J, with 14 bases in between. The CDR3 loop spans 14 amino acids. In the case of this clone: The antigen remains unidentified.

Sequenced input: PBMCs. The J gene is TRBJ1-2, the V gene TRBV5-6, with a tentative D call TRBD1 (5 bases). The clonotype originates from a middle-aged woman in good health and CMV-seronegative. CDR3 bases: TGTGCCAGCAGCTTTGACAGAGGACAAGATGGCTACACCTTC. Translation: CASSFDRGQDGYTF.